The 5 T cell receptor beta chains below were found in one sample sequenced in a study of cytomegalovirus exposure and HLA in healthy donors (dated by TCRdb to the late 2010s). Library preparation used the immunoSEQ multiplex PCR assay. The multiplex PCR relied on a mix of 60 forward primers for TCR Vbeta segments and 13 reverse primers for TCR Jbeta segments. The clones in this table, taken by TCRdb from immuneACCESS, are in-frame only. Not every clone is retained; where verified, under half of the shortfall comes from an unresolved V gene, and the cause of the rest is unknown. A total of roughly 200,000 clones appear in this sample, 65% to 80% of them only once. In total, the top ten clones hold 4% to 4.5% of the sample. Sequenced: PBMCs. The receptors here all came from a woman in her thirties in good health and CMV-seropositive.

As concerns this clone: Additional DNA sequences in this sample encode the identical CDR3. This chain links TRBV7-9 with TRBJ1-2, with unresolved D. This CDR3 has 13 residues. V was trimmed by 1 base and J by 6 bases, leaving 9 bases between them. Germline lookup yields CDR1 SEHNR and CDR2 FQNEAQ (reference sequence). The CDR3 region has the DNA TGTGCCAGCAGCTTAGGGGCGGGGAATGGCTACACCTTC. It codes for CASSLGAGNGYTF.

The chain carries TRBV19 and TRBJ1-1; D not certain. The ends were cut back, 1 base at V and 0 bases at J, with 9 bases in the middle. Germline assignment: CDR1 LNHDA and CDR2 SQIVND (reference sequence). The CDR3 contains 15 residues. Here the CDR3 reads CASSIGRVLNTEAFF. The DNA for the CDR3 is TGTGCCAGTAGTATAGGGAGGGTTCTGAACACTGAAGCTTTCTTT.

The chain links TRBV2 to TRBJ1-1, with 8 bases matching TRBD1. Germline V gene data show CDR1 as SNHLY and CDR2 as FYNNEI. CDR3 length: 15 residues. After removal of 1 base from V and 4 bases from J, the junction contained 5 bases not matched to a gene. DNA of the CDR3: TGTGCCAGCAGTGAAGGCTACAGGGGGAGCACTGAAGCTTTCTTT. It yields the protein CASSEGYRGSTEAFF. The complete variable domain, with remaining parts taken from reference TRBV2 and TRBJ1-1, reads EPEVTQTPSHQVTQMGQEVILRCVPISNHLYFYWYRQILGQKVEFLVSFYNNEISEKSEIFDDQFSVERPDGSNFTLKIRSTKLEDSAMYFCASSEGYRGSTEAFFGQGTRLTVV.

J is TRBJ2-4 and V is TRBV7-8; 10 positions agree with TRBD2. The V segment lost 3 bases and the J segment 0 bases; nucleotides outside the gene matches: 11. The CDR3 covers 19 residues. In germline, CDR1 is SGHVS, CDR2 FQNEAQ. The CDR3 region has the DNA TGTGCCAGCAGCTTCATTCCAGCGGGGGGGCCGGGAGCCAAAAACATTCAGTACTTC. Protein: CASSFIPAGGPGAKNIQYF.

The chain recombines TRBV9 with TRBJ2-1; TRBD2 matches at 11 bases. In germline, CDR1 is SGDLS, CDR2 YYNGEE. This CDR3 comprises 17 residues. V shed 0 bases, J shed 9 bases, and the junction held 11 bases outside the gene matches. In nucleotides, the CDR3 is TGTGCCAGCAGCGTAGGGGTGGAACTAGCGGGGGAAGGTGAGCAGTTCTTC. Translation: CASSVGVELAGEGEQFF.